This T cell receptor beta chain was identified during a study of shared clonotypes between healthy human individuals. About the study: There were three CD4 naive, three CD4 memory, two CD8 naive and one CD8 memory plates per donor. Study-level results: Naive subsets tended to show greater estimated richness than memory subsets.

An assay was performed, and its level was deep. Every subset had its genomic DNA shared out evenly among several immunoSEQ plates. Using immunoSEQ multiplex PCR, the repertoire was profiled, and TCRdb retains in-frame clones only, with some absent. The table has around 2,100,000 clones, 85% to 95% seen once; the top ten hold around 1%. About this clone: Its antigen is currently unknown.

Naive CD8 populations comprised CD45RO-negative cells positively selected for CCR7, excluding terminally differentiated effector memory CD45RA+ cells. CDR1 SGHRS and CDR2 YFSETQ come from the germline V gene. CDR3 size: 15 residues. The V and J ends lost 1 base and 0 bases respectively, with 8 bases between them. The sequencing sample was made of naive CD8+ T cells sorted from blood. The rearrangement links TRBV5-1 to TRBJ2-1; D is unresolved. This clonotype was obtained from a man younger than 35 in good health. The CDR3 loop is CASSLTPGSYNEQFF. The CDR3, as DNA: TGCGCCAGCAGCTTGACACCGGGCTCCTACAATGAGCAGTTCTTC.